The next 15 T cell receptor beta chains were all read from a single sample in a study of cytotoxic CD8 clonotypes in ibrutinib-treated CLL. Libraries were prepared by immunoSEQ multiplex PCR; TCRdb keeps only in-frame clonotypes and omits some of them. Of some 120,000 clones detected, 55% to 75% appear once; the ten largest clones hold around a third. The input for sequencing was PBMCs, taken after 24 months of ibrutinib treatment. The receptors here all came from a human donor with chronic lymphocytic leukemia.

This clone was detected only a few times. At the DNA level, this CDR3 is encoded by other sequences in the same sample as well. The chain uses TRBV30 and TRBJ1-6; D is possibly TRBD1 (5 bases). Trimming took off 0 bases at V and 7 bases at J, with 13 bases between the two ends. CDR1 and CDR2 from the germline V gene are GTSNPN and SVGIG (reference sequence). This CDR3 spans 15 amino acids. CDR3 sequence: CAWSVLAGYNSPLHF. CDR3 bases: TGTGCCTGGAGTGTACTTGCAGGGTACAATTCACCCCTCCACTTT.

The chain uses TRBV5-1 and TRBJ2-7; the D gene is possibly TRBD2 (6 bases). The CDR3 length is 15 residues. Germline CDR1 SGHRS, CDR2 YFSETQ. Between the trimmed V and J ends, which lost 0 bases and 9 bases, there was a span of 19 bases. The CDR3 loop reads CASSLEGGALHTQYF. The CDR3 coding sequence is TGCGCCAGCAGCTTGGAGGGCGGGGCCCTTCACACGCAGTACTTC.

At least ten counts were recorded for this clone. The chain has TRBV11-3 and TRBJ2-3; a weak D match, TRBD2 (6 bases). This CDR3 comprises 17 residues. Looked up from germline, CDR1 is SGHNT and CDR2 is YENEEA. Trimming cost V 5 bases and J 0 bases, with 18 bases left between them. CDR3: CASSPGEAASSTDTQYF. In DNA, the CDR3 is TGTGCCAGCAGCCCGGGAGAGGCCGCGTCTAGCACAGATACGCAGTATTTT.

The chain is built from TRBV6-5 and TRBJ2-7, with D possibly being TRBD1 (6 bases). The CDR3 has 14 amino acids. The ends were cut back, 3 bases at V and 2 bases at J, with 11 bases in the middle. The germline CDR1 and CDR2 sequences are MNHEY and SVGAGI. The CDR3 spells CASSYGAGAYEQYF. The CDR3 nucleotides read TGTGCCAGCAGTTATGGCGCAGGGGCCTACGAGCAGTACTTC.

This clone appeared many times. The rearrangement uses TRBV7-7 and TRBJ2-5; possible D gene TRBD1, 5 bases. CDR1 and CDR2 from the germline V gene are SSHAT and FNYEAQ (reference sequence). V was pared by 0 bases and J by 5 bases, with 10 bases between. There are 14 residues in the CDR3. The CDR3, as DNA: TGTGCCAGCAGCTTAGCGCCAGGGATCGAGACCCAGTACTTC. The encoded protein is CASSLAPGIETQYF.

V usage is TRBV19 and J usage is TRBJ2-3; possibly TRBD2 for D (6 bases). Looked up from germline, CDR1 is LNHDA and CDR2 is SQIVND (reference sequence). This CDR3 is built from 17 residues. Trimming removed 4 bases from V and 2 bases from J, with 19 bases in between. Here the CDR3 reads CASSTAGWQGDTDTQYF. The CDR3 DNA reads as TGTGCCAGTAGTACGGCGGGGTGGCAGGGAGACACAGATACGCAGTATTTT.

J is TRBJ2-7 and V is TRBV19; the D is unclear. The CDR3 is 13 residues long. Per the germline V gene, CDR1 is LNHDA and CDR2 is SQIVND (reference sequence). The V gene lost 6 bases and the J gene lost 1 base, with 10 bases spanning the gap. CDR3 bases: TGTGCCAGTAGAGGTGGTGGGTCCTACGAGCAGTACTTC. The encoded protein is CASRGGGSYEQYF.

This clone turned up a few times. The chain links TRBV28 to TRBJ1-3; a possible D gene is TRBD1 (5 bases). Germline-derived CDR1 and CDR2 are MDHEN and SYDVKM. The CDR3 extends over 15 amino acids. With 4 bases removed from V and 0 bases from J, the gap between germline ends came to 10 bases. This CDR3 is CASSSGDSSGNTIYF. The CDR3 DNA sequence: TGTGCCAGCAGTTCAGGCGACAGCTCTGGAAACACCATATATTTT.

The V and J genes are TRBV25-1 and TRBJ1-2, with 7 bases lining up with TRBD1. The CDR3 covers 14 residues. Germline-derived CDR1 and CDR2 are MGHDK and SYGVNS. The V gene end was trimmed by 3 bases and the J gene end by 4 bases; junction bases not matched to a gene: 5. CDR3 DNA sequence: TGTGCCAGCAGTGACCCTAGGGGGCCCTATGGCTACACCTTC. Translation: CASSDPRGPYGYTF.

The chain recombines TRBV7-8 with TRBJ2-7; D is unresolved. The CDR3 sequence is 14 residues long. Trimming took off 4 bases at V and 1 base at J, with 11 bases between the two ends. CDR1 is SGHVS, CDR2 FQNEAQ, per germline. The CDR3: CASSYQEPSYEQYF. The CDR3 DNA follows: TGTGCCAGCAGCTATCAGGAGCCTTCCTACGAGCAGTACTTC.

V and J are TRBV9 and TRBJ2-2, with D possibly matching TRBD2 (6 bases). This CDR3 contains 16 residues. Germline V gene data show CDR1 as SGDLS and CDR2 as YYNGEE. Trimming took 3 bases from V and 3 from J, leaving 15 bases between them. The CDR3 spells CASSDTEGRYTGELFF. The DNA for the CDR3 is TGTGCCAGCAGCGATACCGAGGGGAGGTACACCGGGGAGCTGTTTTTT.

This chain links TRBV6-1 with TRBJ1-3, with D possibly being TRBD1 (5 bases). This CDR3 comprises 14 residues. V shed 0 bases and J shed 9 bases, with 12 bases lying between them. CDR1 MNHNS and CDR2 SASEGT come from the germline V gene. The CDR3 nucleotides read TGTGCCAGCAGTGAAGCTCCCCAGGGTCCCACCATATATTTT. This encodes CASSEAPQGPTIYF.

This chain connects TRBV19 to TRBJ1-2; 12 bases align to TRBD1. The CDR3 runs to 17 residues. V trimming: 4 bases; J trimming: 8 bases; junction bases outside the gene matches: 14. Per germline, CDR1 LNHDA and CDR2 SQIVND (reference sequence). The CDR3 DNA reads TGTGCCAGTAGTACTACCGGGACAGGGGGCGCGATTAGGGGCTACACCTTC. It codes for CASSTTGTGGAIRGYTF.

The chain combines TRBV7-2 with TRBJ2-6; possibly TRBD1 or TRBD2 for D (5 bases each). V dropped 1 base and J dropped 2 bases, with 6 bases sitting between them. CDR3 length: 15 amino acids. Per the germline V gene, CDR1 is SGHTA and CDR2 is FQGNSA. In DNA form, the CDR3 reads TGTGCCAGCAGCTTAGGGGACCCTGGGGCCAACGTCCTGACTTTC. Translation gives CASSLGDPGANVLTF.

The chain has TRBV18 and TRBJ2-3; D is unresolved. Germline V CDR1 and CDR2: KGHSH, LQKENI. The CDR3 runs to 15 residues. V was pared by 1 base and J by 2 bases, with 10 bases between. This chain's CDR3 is CASSPLVGITDTQYF. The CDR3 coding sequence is TGTGCCAGCTCACCACTGGTGGGCATCACAGATACGCAGTATTTT.